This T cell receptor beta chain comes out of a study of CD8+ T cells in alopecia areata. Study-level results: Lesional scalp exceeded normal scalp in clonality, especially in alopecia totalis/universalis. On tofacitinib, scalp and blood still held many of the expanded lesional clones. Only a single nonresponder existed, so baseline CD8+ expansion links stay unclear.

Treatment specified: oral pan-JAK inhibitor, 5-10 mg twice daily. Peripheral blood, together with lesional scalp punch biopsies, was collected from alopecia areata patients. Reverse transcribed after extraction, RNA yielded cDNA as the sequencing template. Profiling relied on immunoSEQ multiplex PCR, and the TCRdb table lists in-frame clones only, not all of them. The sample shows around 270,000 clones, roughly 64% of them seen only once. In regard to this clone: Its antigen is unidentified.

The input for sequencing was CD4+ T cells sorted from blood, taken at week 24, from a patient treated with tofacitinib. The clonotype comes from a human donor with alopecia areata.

The DNA for the CDR3 is TGCGCCAGCAGCCGCCATACTAGCGGGGGGGCCAATGAGCAGTTCTTC. Residues: CASSRHTSGGANEQFF. The chain joins TRBV5-1 to TRBJ2-1, with 13 positions matching TRBD2. This CDR3 comprises 16 residues. V shed 4 bases and J 6 bases; nucleotides not matched to a gene: 7. Germline V gene lookup returns CDR1 SGHRS and CDR2 YFSETQ.